A selection of T cell receptor beta chains follows, all from one sample in a study of T cell responses to AZD1222 COVID-19 vaccine. Sequencing was performed with immunoSEQ multiplex PCR; in TCRdb, only in-frame clones are kept and a portion is missing. Of 140,000 to 150,000 clones in the sample, more than 85% are singletons; the top ten hold 7.5% to 9.5%. The material was peripheral blood, obtained on day 0 of AZD1222 vaccination. The origin of the receptors is an adult in good health. The CDR3 runs from the conserved cysteine through the conserved F or W. The order of the fields is D gene, V gene, J gene, CDR3 DNA, CDR3 protein. The D gene is left open where the match is weak.

.,TRBV29-1,TRBJ1-5,TGCAGCGCGACCTGGGGCCCCAATCAGCCCCAGCATTTT,CSATWGPNQPQHF
.,TRBV5-8,TRBJ1-5,TGTGCCAGCAGCTCAGTGCGGGTGAATCAGCCCCAGCATTTT,CASSSVRVNQPQHF
TRBD1,TRBV10-3,TRBJ1-5,TGTGCCATCAGTGATAGGGACAGCAATAGCAATCAGCCCCAGCATTTT,CAISDRDSNSNQPQHF
.,TRBV27,TRBJ1-2,TGTGCCAGCAGTTTGTCCGGGGGTGATAATTATGGCTACACCTTC,CASSLSGGDNYGYTF
.,TRBV18,TRBJ2-5,TGTGCCAGCTCACCAGGGGTAGAAGAGACCCAGTACTTC,CASSPGVEETQYF
TRBD1,TRBV19,TRBJ1-1,TGTGCCAGTAGTACTTTCCGGGACAGGGGATTACTCGGGGACACTGAAGCTTTCTTT,CASSTFRDRGLLGDTEAFF
.,TRBV4-3,TRBJ2-5,TGCGCCAGCAGCCAAGAGGCCGGTTTCGGAGAGACCCAGTACTTC,CASSQEAGFGETQYF
.,TRBV3-1/TRBV3-2,TRBJ2-7,TGTGCCAGCAGCCATGGCCGGATCTCCTACGAGCAGTACTTC,CASSHGRISYEQYF
.,TRBV7-3,TRBJ2-5,TGTGCCAGCAGCTTAACAGGGGCAGAGACCCAGTACTTC,CASSLTGAETQYF
.,TRBV11-3,TRBJ1-1,TGTGCCAGCAGCTTACAAGTAGGCACTGAAGCTTTCTTT,CASSLQVGTEAFF
TRBD1,TRBV7-9,TRBJ1-6,TGTGCCAGCAGCGCCAGACAGGGGGTATCACCCCTCCACTTT,CASSARQGVSPLHF
TRBD1,TRBV7-2,TRBJ1-1,TGTGCCAGCAGCTTAGACGACAGGGTTTGGACTGAAGCTTTCTTT,CASSLDDRVWTEAFF
.,TRBV10-3,TRBJ1-5,TGTGCCATCAGAGGACAAAGCAATCAGCCCCAGCATTTT,CAIRGQSNQPQHF